A selection of T cell receptor beta chains follows, all from one sample in a study of CD8 T cells in Susac syndrome. TCRdb fed the immunoSEQ multiplex PCR reads into MiXCR, producing one record per CDR3 protein. Of roughly 140,000 distinct CDR3 sequences listed, 94% are singletons. The specimen sequenced was CD8+ T cells from PBMCs. All receptors come from a human donor in good health. The CDR3 runs from the conserved cysteine through the conserved F or W. Each record gives: V gene, D gene, CDR3 protein. D genes are given only for firm matches.

v_gene: TRBV27
d_gene: TRBD1
CDR3aa: CASSLSQGAPGHEQYF

v_gene: TRBV21-1
d_gene: -
CDR3aa: CASRKGRGRGADTQYF

v_gene: TRBV4-1
d_gene: TRBD2
CDR3aa: CASSQDRSGVSYEQYF

v_gene: TRBV30
d_gene: -
CDR3aa: CAWSVPAFLSYEQYF

v_gene: TRBV20-1
d_gene: -
CDR3aa: CSARDLAGDNTEAFF

v_gene: TRBV29-1
d_gene: -
CDR3aa: CSVSGSSYNEQFF

v_gene: TRBV29-1
d_gene: -
CDR3aa: CSVVDSPGEQYF

v_gene: TRBV30
d_gene: -
CDR3aa: CAQGGGTEAFF

v_gene: TRBV14
d_gene: -
CDR3aa: CASSQAWGADTQYF

v_gene: TRBV15
d_gene: -
CDR3aa: CATSRDRRDNEQFF

v_gene: TRBV4-2
d_gene: -
CDR3aa: CASAGSNTEAFF

v_gene: TRBV15
d_gene: -
CDR3aa: CATSSPAASYNEQFF

v_gene: TRBV5-4
d_gene: -
CDR3aa: CASSFKVQPSTDTQYF

v_gene: TRBV9
d_gene: -
CDR3aa: CASSVTSSGTDTQYF

v_gene: TRBV30
d_gene: TRBD2
CDR3aa: CAWDLAGSDTQYF

v_gene: TRBV7-9
d_gene: -
CDR3aa: CASSLDVDRANEQYF

v_gene: TRBV20-1
d_gene: -
CDR3aa: CSARGSLGGEAFF

v_gene: TRBV7-9
d_gene: TRBD2
CDR3aa: CASSSPGLGHLGEQFF

v_gene: TRBV20-1
d_gene: TRBD1
CDR3aa: CSARPPGQLSYEQYF

v_gene: TRBV30
d_gene: -
CDR3aa: CAWSRNRAFSYFTDTQYF

v_gene: TRBV29-1
d_gene: -
CDR3aa: CSAPYGSGGQYF

v_gene: TRBV13
d_gene: TRBD2
CDR3aa: CASSYPSGGSYIQYF

v_gene: TRBV13
d_gene: -
CDR3aa: CASSPPGTSTDTQYF

v_gene: TRBV4-3
d_gene: TRBD1
CDR3aa: CASSPYRGQETQYF

v_gene: TRBV3-1
d_gene: TRBD2
CDR3aa: CASSQVPSGSYEQYF

v_gene: TRBV20-1
d_gene: -
CDR3aa: CSASPAGGNEQFF

v_gene: TRBV20-1
d_gene: -
CDR3aa: CSARGRQDYNYGYTF

v_gene: TRBV29-1
d_gene: -
CDR3aa: CSVEVEVLGYYGYTF

v_gene: TRBV28
d_gene: -
CDR3aa: CAGGHRDSGANVLTF

v_gene: TRBV27
d_gene: -
CDR3aa: CASSGRDISYEQYF

v_gene: TRBV12-5
d_gene: -
CDR3aa: CASGPHNEQFF

v_gene: TRBV2
d_gene: -
CDR3aa: CASNRVAYEQYF

v_gene: TRBV27
d_gene: TRBD2
CDR3aa: CASSPLMGGETQYF

v_gene: TRBV9
d_gene: TRBD1
CDR3aa: CASSYSGTGAYEQYF

v_gene: TRBV28
d_gene: -
CDR3aa: CASSSAGSTDTQYF

v_gene: TRBV13
d_gene: -
CDR3aa: CASSPYGGPGGEQFF

v_gene: TRBV20-1
d_gene: TRBD2
CDR3aa: CSATRTSGRSYNEQFF

v_gene: TRBV29-1
d_gene: TRBD2
CDR3aa: CSVDGQGAGGPGEQYF

v_gene: TRBV13
d_gene: -
CDR3aa: CASSLGRGDEQFF

v_gene: TRBV9
d_gene: TRBD1
CDR3aa: CASSSRTGGYEQYF

v_gene: TRBV29-1
d_gene: TRBD2
CDR3aa: CSARLAGGYEQYF

v_gene: TRBV6-5
d_gene: TRBD2
CDR3aa: CASSYFPTSGSTDTQYF

v_gene: TRBV19
d_gene: -
CDR3aa: CASRSGAYTF

v_gene: TRBV20-1
d_gene: -
CDR3aa: CSAQTGDPDTQYF